The subject of this entry is one T cell receptor beta chain. What it binds is unknown. This specimen comes from a study of response to subunit inactivated influenza vaccine. Study-wide results and caveats: The authors offered the suggestion that each seasonal influenza vaccination recruits few new T cells.

CDR3 length: 13 residues. Between the trimmed V and J ends, which lost 4 bases and 4 bases, there was a span of 9 bases. The germline V gene encodes CDR1 MNHEY and CDR2 SVGEGT. One entry per CDR3 protein results from TCRdb running MiXCR on the RT-PCR reads. This sample carries 550,000 to 600,000 distinct CDR3 sequences, over 9.5% of them seen once, and the ten largest clones take 9.5% to 13%. The V call is TRBV6-2 or TRBV6-3, the J call TRBJ2-3, with D unclear. Material: PBMCs from blood, obtained on the day of vaccination. The source of this sequence is a man between 45 and 60 years old who received an inactivated influenza vaccine. CDR3 sequence reads: CASSSEFSDTQYF. CDR3 in DNA: TGTGCCAGCAGTTCGGAGTTCTCAGATACGCAGTATTTT.